Below are 10 T cell receptor beta chains sequenced from a single sample in a study of cytomegalovirus exposure and HLA in healthy donors. PCR primers comprised 60 Vbeta and 13 Jbeta primers. The assay was immunoSEQ multiplex PCR, and TCRdb's table has in-frame clones only and misses some. The sample yields 120,000 to 150,000 clones, about 82% seen once. Sample: PBMCs. These receptors originate from a woman aged 40 to 55 in good health and CMV-seropositive.

The chain uses TRBV7-6 and TRBJ2-5; D is uncertain. The CDR3 has 11 amino acids. The V end lost 5 bases, the J end lost 2 bases, and 3 bases lay between the germline ends. From germline, CDR1 is SGHVS and CDR2 FNYEAQ. For the CDR3, the DNA is TGTGCCAGCAGCCAACAAGAGACCCAGTACTTC. Its translation is CASSQQETQYF.

V gene TRBV7-9 combines with J gene TRBJ2-1, with 8 positions matching TRBD2. V lost 2 bases and J lost 12; bases outside the gene matches: 15. Germline CDR1 is SEHNR and CDR2 is FQNEAQ (reference sequence). The CDR3 totals 16 residues. The CDR3 loop is CASSLYHGREVEGQFF. The CDR3 nucleotides read TGTGCCAGCAGCTTATACCACGGGAGGGAGGTGGAAGGGCAGTTCTTC.

The rearrangement joins TRBV5-4 to TRBJ2-3; D gene ambiguous. The germline V gene has CDR1 SGHNT and CDR2 YYREEE (reference sequence). This CDR3 is 12 amino acids long. V lost 3 bases and J lost 11, with 13 bases in between. The CDR3 region has the DNA TGTGCCAGCAGCTCGAGGCCCGAGATGCAGTATTTT. It codes for CASSSRPEMQYF.

The CDR3 nucleotides read TGTGCCAGCAGCTCCAGGGGGCCCGCTGAAAAACTGTTTTTT. It yields the protein CASSSRGPAEKLFF. This rearrangement joins TRBV11-2 to TRBJ1-4, with 8 bases lining up with TRBD1. CDR1 and CDR2 from the germline V gene are SGHAT and FQNNGV. Trimming cost V 4 bases and J 7 bases; bases outside gene matches: 5. There are 14 residues in the CDR3. Supplemented by reference TRBV11-2 and TRBJ1-4, the full variable domain reads EAGVAQSPRYKIIEKRQSVAFWCNPISGHATLYWYQQILGQGPKLLIQFQNNGVVDDSQLPKDRFSAERLKGVDSTLKIQPAKLEDSAVYLCASSSRGPAEKLFFGSGTQLSVL.

The chain links TRBV18 to TRBJ2-1; D is perhaps TRBD1 (5 bases). This CDR3 comprises 15 residues. Germline V gene data show CDR1 as KGHSH and CDR2 as LQKENI. With 3 bases removed from V and 7 bases from J, the gap between germline ends came to 16 bases. As DNA, the CDR3 is TGTGCCAGCTCACCCCAGGGCTCCCAGCGAAATGAGCAGTTCTTC. Translated, it gives CASSPQGSQRNEQFF.

Note on this clone: The same CDR3 arises from other DNA sequences in this sample as well. J is TRBJ2-1 and V is TRBV27; TRBD2 matches at 8 bases. The CDR3 sequence is 15 residues long. V lost 6 bases to trimming and J lost 9 bases; unmatched junction nucleotides: 13. Germline V gives CDR1 MNHEY, CDR2 SMNVEV (reference sequence). The CDR3: CASSTRASGRGEQFF. The CDR3 bases are TGTGCCAGCAGCACCCGGGCTAGCGGGCGGGGTGAGCAGTTCTTC.

The chain employs TRBV30 and TRBJ2-1; D is uncertain. This CDR3 contains 11 residues. With 5 bases removed from V and 5 bases from J, the gap between germline ends came to 7 bases. Germline values: CDR1 GTSNPN, CDR2 SVGIG (reference sequence). The CDR3 DNA sequence: TGTGCCTGGTCTTCGGACAATGAGCAGTTCTTC. The encoded protein is CAWSSDNEQFF.

Of note for this clone: Germline and junction disagree at one end, which may indicate a read error. The chain carries TRBV27 and TRBJ2-5, with 10 bases aligning to TRBD2. The J call may not be correct, given that the DNA end is closer to TRBJ2-7. The CDR3 loop spans 16 amino acids. The V gene's germline CDR1 is MNHEY and CDR2 SMNVEV (reference sequence). The CDR3 region has the DNA TGTGCCAGCCGTTTTGCTAGCGGGAGATCCTCCTACGAGCAGTACTTC. It codes for CASRFASGRSSYEQYF.

This chain connects TRBV15 to TRBJ2-4, with 10 bases matching TRBD2. Germline values: CDR1 LNHNV, CDR2 YYDKDF (reference sequence). The CDR3 covers 19 residues. With 4 bases clipped from V and 10 bases from J, the junction kept 22 bases outside the gene matches. CDR3 loop: CATSTPRWGEGLAAKIQYF. CDR3 in DNA: TGTGCCACCAGCACACCAAGGTGGGGGGAAGGACTAGCGGCGAAGATTCAGTACTTC.

The J gene is TRBJ2-1, the V gene TRBV18; D unclear. CDR3 length equals 19 residues. Trimming stripped 2 bases from V and 0 bases from J, with 20 bases between. The V gene's germline CDR1 is KGHSH and CDR2 LQKENI. The CDR3 nucleotides read TGTGCCAGCTCACCAGCGACACCCCAAAAAATGGGCTCCTACAATGAGCAGTTCTTC. It encodes CASSPATPQKMGSYNEQFF. The whole variable domain, filled in from reference TRBV18 and TRBJ2-1, reads NAGVMQNPRHLVRRRGQEARLRCSPMKGHSHVYWYRQLPEEGLKFMVYLQKENIIDESGMPKERFSAEFPKEGPSILRIQQVVRGDSAAYFCASSPATPQKMGSYNEQFFGPGTRLTVL.